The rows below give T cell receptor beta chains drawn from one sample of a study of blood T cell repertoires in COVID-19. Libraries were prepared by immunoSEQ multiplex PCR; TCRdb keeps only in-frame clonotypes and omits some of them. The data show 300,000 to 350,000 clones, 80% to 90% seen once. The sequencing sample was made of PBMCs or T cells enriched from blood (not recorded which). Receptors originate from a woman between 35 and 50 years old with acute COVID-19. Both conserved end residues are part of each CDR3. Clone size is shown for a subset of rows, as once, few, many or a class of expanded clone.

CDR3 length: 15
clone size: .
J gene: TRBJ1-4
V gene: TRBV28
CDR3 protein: CASSLPTGNNEKLFF

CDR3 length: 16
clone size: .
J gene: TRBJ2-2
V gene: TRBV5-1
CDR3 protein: CASSLAGGRGTGELFF

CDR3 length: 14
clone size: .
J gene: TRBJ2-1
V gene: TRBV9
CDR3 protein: CASNPSGGRNEQFF

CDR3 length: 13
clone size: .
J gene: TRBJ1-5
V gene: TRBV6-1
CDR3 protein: CASSEITDQPQHF

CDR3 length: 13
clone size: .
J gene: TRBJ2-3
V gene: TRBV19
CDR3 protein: CASRTGATDTQYF

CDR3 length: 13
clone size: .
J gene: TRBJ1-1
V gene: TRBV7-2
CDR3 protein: CASSPIGDTEAFF

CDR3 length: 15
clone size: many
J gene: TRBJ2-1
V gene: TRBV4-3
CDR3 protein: CASSQGSYSYNEQFF

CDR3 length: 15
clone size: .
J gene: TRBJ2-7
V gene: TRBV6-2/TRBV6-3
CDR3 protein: CASSYSRGLSYEQYF

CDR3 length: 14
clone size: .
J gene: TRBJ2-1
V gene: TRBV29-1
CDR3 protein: CSAAPDRRRNEQFF

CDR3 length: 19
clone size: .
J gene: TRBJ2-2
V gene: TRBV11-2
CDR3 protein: CASSLGAILAGSTAGELFF

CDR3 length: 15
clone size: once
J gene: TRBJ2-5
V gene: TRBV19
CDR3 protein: CASSIGSGGAPTQYF

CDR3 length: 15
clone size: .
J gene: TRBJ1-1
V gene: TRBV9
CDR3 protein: CASSVQGLGSTEAFF

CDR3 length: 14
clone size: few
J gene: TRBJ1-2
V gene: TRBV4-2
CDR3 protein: CASSQVEESKGYTF

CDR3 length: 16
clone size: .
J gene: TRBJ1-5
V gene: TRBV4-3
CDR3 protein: CASSQDHGLFNQPQHF

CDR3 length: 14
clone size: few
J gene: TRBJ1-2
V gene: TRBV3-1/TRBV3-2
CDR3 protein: CASSQVSQSYGYTF

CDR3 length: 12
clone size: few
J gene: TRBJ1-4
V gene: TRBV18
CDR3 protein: CASSPEDEKLFF

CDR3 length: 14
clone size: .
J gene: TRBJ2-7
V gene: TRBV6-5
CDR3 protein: CASSTLGRLYEQYF

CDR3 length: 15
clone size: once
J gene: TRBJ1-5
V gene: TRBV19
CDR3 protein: CASSMSGLANQPQHF

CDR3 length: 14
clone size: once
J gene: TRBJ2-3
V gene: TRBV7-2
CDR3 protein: CASSFSGGLDTQYF

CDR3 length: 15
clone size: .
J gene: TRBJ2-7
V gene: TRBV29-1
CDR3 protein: CSVTYSGHSSYEQYF

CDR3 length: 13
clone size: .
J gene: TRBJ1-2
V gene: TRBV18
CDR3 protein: CASSHGTGYGYTF

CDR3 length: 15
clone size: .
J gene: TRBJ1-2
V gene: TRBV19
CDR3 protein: CASSMGQKTNYGYTF

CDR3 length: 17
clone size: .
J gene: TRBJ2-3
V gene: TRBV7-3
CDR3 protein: CASRSYTGTSSTDTQYF

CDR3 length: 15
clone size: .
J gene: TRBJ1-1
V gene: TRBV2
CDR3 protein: CASSELRTGGAEAFF

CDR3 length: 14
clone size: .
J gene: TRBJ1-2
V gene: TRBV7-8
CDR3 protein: CASSLGLGPNGYTF

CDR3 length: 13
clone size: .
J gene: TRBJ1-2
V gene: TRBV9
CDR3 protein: CASSAQSGYGYTF

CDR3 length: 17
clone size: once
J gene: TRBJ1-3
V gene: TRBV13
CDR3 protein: CASSLGQVPLSGNTIYF

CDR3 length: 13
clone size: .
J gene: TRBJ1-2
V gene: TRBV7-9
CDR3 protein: CASSQQGDGRTTF

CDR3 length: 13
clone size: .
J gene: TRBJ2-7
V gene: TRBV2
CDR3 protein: CASRYSEGSGQYF

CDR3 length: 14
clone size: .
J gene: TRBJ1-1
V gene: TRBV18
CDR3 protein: CASSLWPSNTEAFF

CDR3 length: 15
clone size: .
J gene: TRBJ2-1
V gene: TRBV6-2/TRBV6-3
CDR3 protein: CASSPGGLSYNEQFF

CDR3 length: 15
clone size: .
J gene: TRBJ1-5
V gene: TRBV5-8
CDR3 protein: CASSLGTDWGQPQHF

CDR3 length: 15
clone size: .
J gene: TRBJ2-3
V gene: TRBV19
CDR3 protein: CASSILSGGIDTQYF

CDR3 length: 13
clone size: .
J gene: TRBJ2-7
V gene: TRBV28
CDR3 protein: CATTRGVAYEQYF

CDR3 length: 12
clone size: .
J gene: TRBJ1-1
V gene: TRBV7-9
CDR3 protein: CASSPQWTEAFF

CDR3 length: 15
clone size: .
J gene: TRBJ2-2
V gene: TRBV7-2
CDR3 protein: CASSLTSGKGGELFF

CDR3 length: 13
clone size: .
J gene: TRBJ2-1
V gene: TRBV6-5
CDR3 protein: CASSNRVYNEQFF

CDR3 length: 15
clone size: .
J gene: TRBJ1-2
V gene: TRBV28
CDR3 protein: CASSWGGGSAGGYTF

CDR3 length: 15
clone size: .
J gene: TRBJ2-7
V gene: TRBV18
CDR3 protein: CASSLIRRTGDEQYF

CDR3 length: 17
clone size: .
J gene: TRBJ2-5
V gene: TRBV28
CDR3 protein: CASSSTKGQGGQETQYF

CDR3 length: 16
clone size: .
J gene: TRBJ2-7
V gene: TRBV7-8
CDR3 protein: CASSLRTGTPIYEQYF

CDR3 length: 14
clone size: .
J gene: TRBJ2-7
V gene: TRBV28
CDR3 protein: CVTSRGGSRYEQYF

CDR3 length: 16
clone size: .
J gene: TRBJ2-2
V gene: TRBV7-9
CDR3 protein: CASSPRGGRNTGELFF

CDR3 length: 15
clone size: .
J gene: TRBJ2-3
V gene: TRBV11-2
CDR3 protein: CASSFRADRSDTQYF

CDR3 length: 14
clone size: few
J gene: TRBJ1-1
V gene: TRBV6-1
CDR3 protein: CASSERIGDSRAFF

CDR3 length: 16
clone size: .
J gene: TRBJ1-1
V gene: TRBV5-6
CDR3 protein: CASSIFGTDLNTEAFF

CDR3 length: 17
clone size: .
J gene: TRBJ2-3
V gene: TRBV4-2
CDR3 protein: CASSPSFPGLFTDTQYF

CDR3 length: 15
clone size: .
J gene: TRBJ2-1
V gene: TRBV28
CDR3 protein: CASRGGTSGRHEQFF

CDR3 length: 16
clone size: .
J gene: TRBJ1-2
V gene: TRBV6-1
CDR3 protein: CASSERGGTGVYGYTF

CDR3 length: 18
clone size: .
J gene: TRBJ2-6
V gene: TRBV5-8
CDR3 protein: CASSARLAGGPGANVLTF

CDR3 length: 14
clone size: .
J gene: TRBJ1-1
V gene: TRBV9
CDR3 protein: CASSVGSMNTEAFF

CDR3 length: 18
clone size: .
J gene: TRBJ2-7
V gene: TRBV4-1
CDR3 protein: CASSQIPGVDAGGHEQYF

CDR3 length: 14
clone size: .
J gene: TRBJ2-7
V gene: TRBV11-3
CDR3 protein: CASRPDRLSYEQYF

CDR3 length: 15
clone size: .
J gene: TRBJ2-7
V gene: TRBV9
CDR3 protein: CASSGGQLKTNEQYF

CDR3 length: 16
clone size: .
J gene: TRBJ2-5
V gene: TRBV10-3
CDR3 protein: CAISPTPQGGLETQYF

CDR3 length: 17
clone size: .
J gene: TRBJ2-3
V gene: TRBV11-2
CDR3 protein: CASSLVGFASGTDTQYF